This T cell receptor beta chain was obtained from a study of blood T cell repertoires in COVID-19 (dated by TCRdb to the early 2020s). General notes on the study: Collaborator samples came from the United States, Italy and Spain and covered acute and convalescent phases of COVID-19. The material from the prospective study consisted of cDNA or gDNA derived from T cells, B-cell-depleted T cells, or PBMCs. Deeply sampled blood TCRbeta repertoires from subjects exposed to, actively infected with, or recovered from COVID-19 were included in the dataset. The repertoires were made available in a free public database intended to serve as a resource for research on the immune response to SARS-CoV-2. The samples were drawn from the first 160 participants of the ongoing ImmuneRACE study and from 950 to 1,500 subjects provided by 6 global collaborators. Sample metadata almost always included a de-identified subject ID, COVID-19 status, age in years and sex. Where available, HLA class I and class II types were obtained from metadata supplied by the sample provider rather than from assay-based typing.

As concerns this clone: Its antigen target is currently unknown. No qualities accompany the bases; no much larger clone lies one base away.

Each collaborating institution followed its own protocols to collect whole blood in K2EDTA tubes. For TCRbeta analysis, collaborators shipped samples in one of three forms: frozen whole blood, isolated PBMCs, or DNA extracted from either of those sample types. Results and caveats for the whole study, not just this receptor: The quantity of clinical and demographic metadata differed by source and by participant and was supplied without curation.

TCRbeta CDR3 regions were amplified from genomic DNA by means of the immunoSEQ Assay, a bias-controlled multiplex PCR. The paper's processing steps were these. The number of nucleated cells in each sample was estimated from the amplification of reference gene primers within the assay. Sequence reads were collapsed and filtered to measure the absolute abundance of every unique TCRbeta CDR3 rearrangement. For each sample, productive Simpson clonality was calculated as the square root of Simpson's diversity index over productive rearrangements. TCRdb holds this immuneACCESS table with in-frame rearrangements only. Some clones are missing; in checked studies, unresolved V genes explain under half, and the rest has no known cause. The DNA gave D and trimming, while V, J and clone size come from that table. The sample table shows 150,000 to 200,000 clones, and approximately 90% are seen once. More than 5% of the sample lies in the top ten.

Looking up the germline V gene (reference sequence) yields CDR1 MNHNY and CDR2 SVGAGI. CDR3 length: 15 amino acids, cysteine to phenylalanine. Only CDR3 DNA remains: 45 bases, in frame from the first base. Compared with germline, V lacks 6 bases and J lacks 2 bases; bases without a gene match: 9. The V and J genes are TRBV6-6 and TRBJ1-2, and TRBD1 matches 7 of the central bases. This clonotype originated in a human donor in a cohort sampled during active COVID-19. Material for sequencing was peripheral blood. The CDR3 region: CASSGTAQGNYGYTF. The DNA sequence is TGTGCCAGCAGCGGCACCGCACAGGGGAACTATGGCTACACCTTC.